The T cell receptor beta chain under discussion was sequenced for a study of T cells in tuberculosis. Notes on the study in general: Smaller alpha distances in active tuberculosis partly reflected shorter CDR3-alpha lengths.

Sequencing was performed with immunoSEQ multiplex PCR; in TCRdb, only in-frame clones are kept and a portion is missing. In the table there are approximately 31,000 clones, around 95% of which are singletons. A note on this clone: Its cognate antigen is unknown.

CDR1 is SGHTS, CDR2 YDEGEE, per germline. The CDR3 spans 12 residues. Trimming removed 4 bases from V and 2 bases from J, with 6 bases in between. Tuberculin skin test and IGRA determined adolescents' latent tuberculosis status at entry. Each clinical donor contributed on average approximately 99,000 T cells from unsorted cryopreserved PBMC. The source is a donor between 10 and 35 years old with latent tuberculosis or without tuberculosis infection. The chain couples TRBV5-8 to TRBJ1-1; D is uncertain. The sample taken for sequencing was PBMCs. Here the CDR3 reads CASSLLNTEAFF. Written as DNA, the CDR3 is TGTGCCAGCAGCCTTTTAAACACTGAAGCTTTCTTT. The full variable domain, its missing parts supplied by reference TRBV5-8 and TRBJ1-1, is EAGVTQSPTHLIKTRGQQATLRCSPISGHTSVYWYQQALGLGLQFLLWYDEGEERNRGNFPPRFSGRQFPNYSSELNVNALELEDSALYLCASSLLNTEAFFGQGTRLTVV.